What follows are 21 T cell receptor beta chains derived from one specimen sequenced in a study of PD-1 blockade in classical Hodgkin lymphoma (dated by TCRdb to 2020 to 2022). Per the publication, the time point label means: cycle 4 day 1 (C4D1), after 5 to 7 weeks of nivolumab. Every trial patient had relapsed after autologous stem cell transplantation, and cohorts A, B and C differed in prior brentuximab vedotin exposure. To prepare the library, the immunoSEQ multiplex PCR assay was applied. Drawn from immuneACCESS, this table holds only the in-frame rearrangements with V and J called that TCRdb kept. Clones are partly lost; checked studies trace under half to an unresolved V gene and leave the rest unexplained. Within this sample are some 53,000 clones, with roughly 86% of them counted one time only. The top ten hold about 6.7% of the sample. This specimen was peripheral blood mononuclear cells (PBMCs), taken before the fourth cycle of nivolumab. The receptors were sampled from a human donor with classical Hodgkin lymphoma.

The genes are TRBV5-1 and TRBJ2-1; no clear D gene. The CDR3 consists of 13 residues. CDR1 is SGHRS, CDR2 YFSETQ, per germline. V lost 4 bases to trimming and J lost 4 bases, with 9 bases between them. Here the CDR3 DNA reads TGCGCCAGCAGCCTCAAGCTGTACAATGAGCAGTTCTTC. It codes for CASSLKLYNEQFF.

The chain joins TRBV27 to TRBJ2-5; tentatively, D is TRBD1 (5 bases). The CDR3 consists of 14 residues. Trimming removed 2 bases from V and 9 bases from J, with 16 bases in between. CDR1 is MNHEY and CDR2 is SMNVEV in the germline V gene (reference sequence). CDR3: CASSLTQQGRAQYF. In DNA, the CDR3 is TGTGCCAGCAGTTTAACCCAGCAGGGTCGGGCCCAGTACTTC.

Here the CDR3 reads CASSPGGTYEQYF. CDR3 sequence (DNA): TGTGCCAGCAGCCCCGGTGGAACCTACGAGCAGTACTTC. The chain couples TRBV7-2 to TRBJ2-7; D not certain. The CDR3 is 13 residues long. CDR1 is SGHTA, CDR2 FQGNSA, per germline. Between the trimmed V and J ends, which lost 5 bases and 2 bases, there was a span of 10 bases.

DNA of the CDR3: TGTGCCAGCTCACCACCCCTATCCGCACCCGGTGGAGATACGCAGTATTTT. This translates into CASSPPLSAPGGDTQYF. The V and J genes are TRBV18 and TRBJ2-3; D is unclear. Germline lookup yields CDR1 KGHSH and CDR2 LQKENI. The V and J ends lost 0 bases and 5 bases respectively, with 18 bases between them. The CDR3 spans 17 residues.

This clone was recorded once. The genes are TRBV5-6 and TRBJ2-7, with 8 bases aligning to TRBD1. Unmatched junction bases numbered 4, after V lost 4 bases and J lost 1 base. There are 14 residues in the CDR3. Germline-derived CDR1 and CDR2 are SGHDT and YYEEEE. CDR3 sequence reads: CASSGDRRSYEQYF. CDR3 coding DNA: TGTGCCAGCAGCGGGGACAGGAGATCCTACGAGCAGTACTTC.

The chain has TRBV28 and TRBJ2-5; TRBD2 aligns across 16 bases. J was trimmed by 4 bases and V by 5 bases; bases with no gene match: 10. This CDR3 is built from 18 residues. Germline V lookup: CDR1 MDHEN, CDR2 SYDVKM. For the CDR3, the DNA is TGTGCCAGCAGTCGGGGACTAGCGGGAGGGCCTAGAGGAGAGACCCAGTACTTC. It codes for CASSRGLAGGPRGETQYF.

This rearrangement joins TRBV6-5 to TRBJ2-3; possible D gene TRBD1, 5 bases. The germline CDR1 and CDR2 sequences are MNHEY and SVGAGI. The ends were cut back, 1 base at V and 9 bases at J, with 14 bases in the middle. The CDR3 consists of 14 residues. The CDR3 sequence: CASSYLGSPGTQYF. The CDR3 DNA is TGTGCCAGCAGTTACTTGGGATCTCCAGGGACGCAGTATTTT.

The rearrangement joins TRBV7-3 to TRBJ2-7, with TRBD1 matching over 8 bases. V dropped 5 bases and J dropped 5; count of bases not matched to a gene: 5. CDR1 and CDR2 (germline): SGHTA, FQGTGA. This CDR3 comprises 13 residues. The CDR3 nucleotides are TGTGCCAGCAGCCCGCAGGGGGCCCACGAGCAGTACTTC. Its translation: CASSPQGAHEQYF.

The rearrangement links TRBV6-5 to TRBJ2-3, with a weak D call TRBD2 (5 bases). V was cut by 2 bases and J by 4 bases, with 13 bases left in between. Per germline, CDR1 MNHEY and CDR2 SVGAGI. The CDR3 runs to 15 residues. In nucleotides, the CDR3 is TGTGCCAGCAGTTACACTGCGGGTTCTCCAGATACGCAGTATTTT. Its protein product is CASSYTAGSPDTQYF.

The V and J genes are TRBV9 and TRBJ2-2; D is possibly TRBD2 (5 bases). Germline loops: CDR1 SGDLS, CDR2 YYNGEE. This CDR3 contains 16 residues. V was trimmed by 4 bases and J by 1 base, leaving 14 bases between them. For the CDR3, the DNA is TGTGCCAGCAGCAGGGTACTAGGAGGGAACACCGGGGAGCTGTTTTTT. Its protein product is CASSRVLGGNTGELFF.

This chain connects TRBV5-1 to TRBJ2-7; D assignment may be TRBD1 or TRBD2 (6 bases each). V lost 0 bases, J lost 6 bases, and 10 bases lay in between. Germline lookup yields CDR1 SGHRS and CDR2 YFSETQ. CDR3 size: 13 residues. The CDR3 DNA follows: TGCGCCAGCAGCTTGGCCGGGGGCCGCGAGCAGTACTTC. Translation: CASSLAGGREQYF.

The chain uses TRBV28 and TRBJ1-4; tentative D call: TRBD1 (5 bases). The germline gives CDR1 MDHEN, CDR2 SYDVKM. The length of the CDR3 is 15 residues. With 10 bases removed from V and 4 bases from J, the gap between germline ends came to 19 bases. This chain's CDR3 is CATIVSGGVNEKLFF. The CDR3 DNA sequence: TGTGCCACCATAGTTTCCGGGGGGGTTAATGAAAAACTGTTTTTT.

The chain uses TRBV28 and TRBJ2-3, with D perhaps being TRBD1 or TRBD2 (5 bases each). Trimming stripped 2 bases from V and 2 bases from J, with 11 bases between. CDR1 and CDR2 (germline): MDHEN, SYDVKM. This CDR3 comprises 15 residues. CDR3 in DNA: TGTGCCAGCAGTTTAGGGGACCACTCCACAGATACGCAGTATTTT. Encoded protein: CASSLGDHSTDTQYF.

The J gene is TRBJ2-3, the V gene TRBV2; D is ambiguous. The CDR3 sequence is 15 residues long. V was trimmed by 2 bases and J by 1 base, leaving 10 bases between them. Germline V CDR1 and CDR2: SNHLY, FYNNEI. The CDR3 DNA reads TGTGCCAGCAGTGAACAAACAGTTCGCACAGATACGCAGTATTTT. It translates to CASSEQTVRTDTQYF.

This sequence joins TRBV2 and TRBJ2-5; D gene ambiguous. Trimming took 7 bases from V and 2 from J, leaving 8 bases between them. CDR1 and CDR2 from the germline V gene are SNHLY and FYNNEI. The CDR3 is 12 amino acids. The CDR3 sequence: CASMLRQETQYF. CDR3 bases: TGTGCCAGCATGTTGAGGCAAGAGACCCAGTACTTC.

The table lists this clone with a few counts. The chain combines TRBV6-4 with TRBJ2-3; 11 nucleotides line up with TRBD2. The CDR3 length is 14 residues. V dropped 3 bases and J dropped 4; count of bases not matched to a gene: 0. Germline-derived CDR1 and CDR2 are MRHNA and SNTAGT. CDR3 coding DNA: TGTGCCAGCAGTGATAGCGGGGGGGCAGATACGCAGTATTTT. This codes for CASSDSGGADTQYF.

V gene TRBV28 combines with J gene TRBJ1-2; weak D call: TRBD1 (6 bases). Germline lookup yields CDR1 MDHEN and CDR2 SYDVKM. The length of the CDR3 is 12 residues. Trimming cost V 8 bases and J 8 bases, with 15 bases left between them. The CDR3 here is CASLGGGRGYTF. CDR3 in DNA: TGTGCCAGCCTTGGGGGGGGCCGGGGCTACACCTTC.

The V call is TRBV9, the J call TRBJ2-5; 9 bases are a match to TRBD1. Per the germline V gene, CDR1 is SGDLS and CDR2 is YYNGEE. Trimming removed 4 bases from V and 5 bases from J; junction bases left unmatched: 6. This CDR3 contains 14 residues. The CDR3 DNA sequence: TGTGCCAGCAGCAGGGGACAGGGCGGGGAGACCCAGTACTTC. Translating it yields CASSRGQGGETQYF.

The chain recombines TRBV4-3 with TRBJ1-2; D unclear. The V gene's germline CDR1 is LGHNA and CDR2 YSLEER. The CDR3 is 14 residues long. Trimming took off 1 base at V and 5 bases at J, with 11 bases between the two ends. CDR3 in amino acids: CASSQGLSSYGYTF. The DNA of the CDR3 is TGCGCCAGCAGCCAAGGACTCAGCTCGTATGGCTACACCTTC.

V gene TRBV6-1 combines with J gene TRBJ2-7; D possibly uses TRBD1 or TRBD2 (5 bases each). Germline V gene lookup returns CDR1 MNHNS and CDR2 SASEGT. The germline V and J ends were trimmed by 2 bases and 6 bases, with 14 bases remaining between them. The CDR3 has 14 residues. For the CDR3, the DNA is TGTGCCAGCAGTGAACTAAAGGGACGAGGCGAGCAGTACTTC. Protein sequence: CASSELKGRGEQYF.

The chain has TRBV18 and TRBJ2-7, with 7 bases lining up with TRBD1. The CDR3 is made up of 14 amino acids. Germline V gives CDR1 KGHSH, CDR2 LQKENI. V lost 5 bases and J lost 3; bases outside the gene matches: 7. The CDR3, as DNA: TGTGCCAGCTCATCTTCGGGACAGTTCTACGAGCAGTACTTC. Its protein is CASSSSGQFYEQYF.